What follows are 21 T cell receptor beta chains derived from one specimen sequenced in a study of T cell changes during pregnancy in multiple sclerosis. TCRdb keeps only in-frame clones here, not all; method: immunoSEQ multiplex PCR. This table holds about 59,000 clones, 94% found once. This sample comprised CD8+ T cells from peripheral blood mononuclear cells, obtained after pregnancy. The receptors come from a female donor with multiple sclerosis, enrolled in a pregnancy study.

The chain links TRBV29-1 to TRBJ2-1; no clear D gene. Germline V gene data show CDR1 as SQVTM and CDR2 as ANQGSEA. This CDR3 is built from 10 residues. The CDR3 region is CSVIVREQFF. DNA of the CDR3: TGCAGTGTTATAGTGAGGGAGCAGTTCTTC.

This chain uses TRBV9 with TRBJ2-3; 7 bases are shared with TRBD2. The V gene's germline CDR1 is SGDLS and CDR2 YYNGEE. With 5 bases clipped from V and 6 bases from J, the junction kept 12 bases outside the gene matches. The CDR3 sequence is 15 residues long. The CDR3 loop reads CASRGGVSARDTQYF. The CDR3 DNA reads TGTGCCAGCAGGGGGGGGGTGTCGGCGCGGGATACGCAGTATTTT.

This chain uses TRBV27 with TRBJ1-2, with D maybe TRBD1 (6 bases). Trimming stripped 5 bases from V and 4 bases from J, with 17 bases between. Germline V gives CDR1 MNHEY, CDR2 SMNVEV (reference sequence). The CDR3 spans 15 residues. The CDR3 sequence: CASSMTGLSIYGYTF. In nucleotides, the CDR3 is TGTGCCAGCAGTATGACAGGTCTGTCAATCTATGGCTACACCTTC.

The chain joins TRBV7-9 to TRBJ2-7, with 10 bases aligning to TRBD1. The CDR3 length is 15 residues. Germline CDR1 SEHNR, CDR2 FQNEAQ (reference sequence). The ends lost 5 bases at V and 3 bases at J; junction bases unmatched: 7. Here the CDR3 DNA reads TGTGCCAGCAGCACCGGACAGGGGGAGTTCTACGAGCAGTACTTC. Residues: CASSTGQGEFYEQYF.

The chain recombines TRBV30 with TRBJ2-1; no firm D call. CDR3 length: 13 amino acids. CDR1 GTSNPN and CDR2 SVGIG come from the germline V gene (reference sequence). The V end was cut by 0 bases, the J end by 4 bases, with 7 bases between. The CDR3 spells CAWSVQRYNEQFF. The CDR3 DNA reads TGTGCCTGGAGTGTTCAACGGTACAATGAGCAGTTCTTC.

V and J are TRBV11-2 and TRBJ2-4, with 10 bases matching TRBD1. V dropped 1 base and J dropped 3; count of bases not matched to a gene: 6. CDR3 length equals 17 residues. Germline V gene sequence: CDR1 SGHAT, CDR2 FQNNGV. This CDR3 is CASSLVWTGGGKNIQYF. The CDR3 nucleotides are TGTGCCAGCAGCTTAGTGTGGACAGGGGGGGGCAAAAACATTCAGTACTTC.

The chain's CDR3 is CASSVGETEAFF. The CDR3 bases are TGTGCCAGTAGCGTTGGGGAGACTGAAGCTTTCTTT. The chain has TRBV19 and TRBJ1-1; D call uncertain. Trimming left V 6 bases short and J 5 bases short, with 10 bases between. From germline, CDR1 is LNHDA and CDR2 SQIVND (reference sequence). The CDR3 is 12 residues long.

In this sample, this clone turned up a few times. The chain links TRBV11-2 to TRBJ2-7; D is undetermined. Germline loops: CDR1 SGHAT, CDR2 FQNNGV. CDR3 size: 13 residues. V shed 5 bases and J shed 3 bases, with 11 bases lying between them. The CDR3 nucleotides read TGTGCCAGCAGCCGCGGATCGGGCTACGAGCAGTACTTC. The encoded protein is CASSRGSGYEQYF.

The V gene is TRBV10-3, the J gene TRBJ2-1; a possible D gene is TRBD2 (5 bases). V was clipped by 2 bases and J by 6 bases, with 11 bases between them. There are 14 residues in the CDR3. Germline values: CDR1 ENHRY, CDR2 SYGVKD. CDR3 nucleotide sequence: TGTGCCATCAGTGAGACTTCAGGAGGCAATGAGCAGTTCTTC. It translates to CAISETSGGNEQFF.

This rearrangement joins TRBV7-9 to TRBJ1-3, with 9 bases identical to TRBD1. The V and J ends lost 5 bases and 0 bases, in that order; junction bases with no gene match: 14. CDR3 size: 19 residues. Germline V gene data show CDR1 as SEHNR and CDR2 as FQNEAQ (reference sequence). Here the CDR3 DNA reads TGTGCCAGCAGCCCCCTACCGGGACAGGGCCCCTACTCTGGAAACACCATATATTTT. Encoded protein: CASSPLPGQGPYSGNTIYF.

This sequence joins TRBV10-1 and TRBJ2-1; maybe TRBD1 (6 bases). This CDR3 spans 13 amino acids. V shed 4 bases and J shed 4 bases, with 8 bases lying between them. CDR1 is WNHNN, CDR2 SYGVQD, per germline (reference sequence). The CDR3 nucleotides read TGCGCCAGCAGTGGGACAGCGTACAATGAGCAGTTCTTC. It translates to CASSGTAYNEQFF.

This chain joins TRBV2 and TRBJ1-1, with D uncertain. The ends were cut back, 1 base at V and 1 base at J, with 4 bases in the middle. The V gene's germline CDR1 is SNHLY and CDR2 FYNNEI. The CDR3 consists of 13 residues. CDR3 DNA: TGTGCCAGCAGTGAAGGCAGGAACACTGAAGCTTTCTTT. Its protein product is CASSEGRNTEAFF.

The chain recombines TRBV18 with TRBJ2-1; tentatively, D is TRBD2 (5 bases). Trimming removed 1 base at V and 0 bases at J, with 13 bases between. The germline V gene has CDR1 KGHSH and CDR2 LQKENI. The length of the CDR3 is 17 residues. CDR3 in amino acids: CASSPRSSGSSYNEQFF. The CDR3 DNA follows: TGTGCCAGCTCACCACGGTCCAGCGGTAGCTCCTACAATGAGCAGTTCTTC.

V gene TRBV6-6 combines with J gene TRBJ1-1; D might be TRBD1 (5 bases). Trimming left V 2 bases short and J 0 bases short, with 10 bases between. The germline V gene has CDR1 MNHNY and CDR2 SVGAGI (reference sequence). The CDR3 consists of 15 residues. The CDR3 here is CASSYGGALNTEAFF. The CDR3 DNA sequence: TGTGCCAGCAGTTACGGTGGGGCCTTGAACACTGAAGCTTTCTTT.

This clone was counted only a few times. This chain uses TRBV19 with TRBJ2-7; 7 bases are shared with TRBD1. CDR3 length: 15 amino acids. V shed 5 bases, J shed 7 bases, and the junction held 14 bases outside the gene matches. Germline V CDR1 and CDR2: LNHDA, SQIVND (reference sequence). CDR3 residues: CASSVQGLGSWEQYF. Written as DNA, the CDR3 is TGTGCCAGTAGTGTACAGGGGTTGGGGTCTTGGGAGCAGTACTTC.

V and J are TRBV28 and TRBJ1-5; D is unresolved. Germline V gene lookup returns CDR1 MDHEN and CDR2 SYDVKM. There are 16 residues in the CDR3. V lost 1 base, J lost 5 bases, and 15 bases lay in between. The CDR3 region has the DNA TGTGCCAGCAGTTTATATCTAGCGACCCCGGATCAGCCCCAGCATTTT. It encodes CASSLYLATPDQPQHF. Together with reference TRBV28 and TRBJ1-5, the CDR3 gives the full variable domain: DVKVTQSSRYLVKRTGEKVFLECVQDMDHENMFWYRQDPGLGLRLIYFSYDVKMKEKGDIPEGYSVSREKKERFSLILESASTNQTSMYLCASSLYLATPDQPQHFGDGTRLSIL.

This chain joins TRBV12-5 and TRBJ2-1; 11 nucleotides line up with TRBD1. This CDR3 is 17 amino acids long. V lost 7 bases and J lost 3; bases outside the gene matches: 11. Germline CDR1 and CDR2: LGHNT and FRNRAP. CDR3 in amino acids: CASANKPGQGDYNEQFF. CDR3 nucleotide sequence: TGTGCTAGTGCCAACAAACCGGGACAGGGGGACTACAATGAGCAGTTCTTC.

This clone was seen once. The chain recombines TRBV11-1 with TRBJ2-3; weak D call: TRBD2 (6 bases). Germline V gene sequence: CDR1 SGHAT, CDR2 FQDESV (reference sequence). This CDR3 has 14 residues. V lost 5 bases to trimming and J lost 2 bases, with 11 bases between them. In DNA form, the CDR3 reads TGTGCCAGCAGCCTCCGGGACTTCACAGATACGCAGTATTTT. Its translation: CASSLRDFTDTQYF.

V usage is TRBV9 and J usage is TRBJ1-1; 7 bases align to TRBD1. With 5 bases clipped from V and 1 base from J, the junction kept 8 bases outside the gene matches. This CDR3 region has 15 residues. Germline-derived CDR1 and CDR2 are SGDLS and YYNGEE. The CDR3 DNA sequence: TGTGCCAGCAGATATGGGGACAGCCAGAACACTGAAGCTTTCTTT. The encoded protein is CASRYGDSQNTEAFF.

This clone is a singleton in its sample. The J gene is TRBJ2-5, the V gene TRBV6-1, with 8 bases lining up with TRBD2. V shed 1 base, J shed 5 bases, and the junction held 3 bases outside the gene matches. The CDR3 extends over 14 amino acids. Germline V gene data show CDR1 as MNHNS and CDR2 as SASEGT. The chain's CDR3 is CASSEVSSGETQYF. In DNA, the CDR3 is TGTGCCAGCAGTGAAGTCTCTAGCGGGGAGACCCAGTACTTC.

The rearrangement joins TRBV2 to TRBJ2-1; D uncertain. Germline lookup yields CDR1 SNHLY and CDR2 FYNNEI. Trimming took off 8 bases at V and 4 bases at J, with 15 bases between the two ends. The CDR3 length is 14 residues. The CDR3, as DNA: TGTGCCAGCCAGACGACTTGGCCTTACAATGAGCAGTTCTTC. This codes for CASQTTWPYNEQFF.